This TCR beta chain came from a study of cytomegalovirus exposure and HLA in healthy donors. Some clones are missing from TCRdb's copy, which holds only in-frame ones; the method was immunoSEQ multiplex PCR. The sample consists of approximately 160,000 clones, approximately 86% of them appearing once. An approximately 130-subject validation cohort, separate from the approximately 720-subject first cohort, supplied the donors. Findings and caveats of the study: The TCR clusters that emerged in the first cohort tended, a later analysis found, to co-occur in the 110 or so validation repertoires.

This clone was seen a single time. Antigen: not known. This clonotype was obtained from a man aged 25 to 45 in good health and CMV-seropositive. Sequenced input: PBMCs.

The CDR3 sequence: CASSQGQGVRNTEAFF. As DNA, the CDR3 is TGCGCCAGCAGCCAAGGGCAGGGGGTTAGGAACACTGAAGCTTTCTTT. This chain connects TRBV4-1 to TRBJ1-1; TRBD1 agrees at 7 bases. Trimming at V came to 1 base and at J to 1 base, leaving 6 bases not matched to a gene. CDR1 and CDR2 (germline): MGHRA, YSYEKL. The CDR3 consists of 16 residues.